This T cell receptor (beta chain) was captured in a study of blood T cells in healthy people across ages. About the study: There was about one barcoded beta molecule captured by template switching per two T cells.

PCR was performed a second time for about 7 to 12 cycles using a sample-barcoded 5' primer and a J-beta primer mix. TCRdb redid the calling of the 5' RACE reads with MiXCR, one entry per CDR3 protein. The data contain about 2 million distinct CDR3 sequences, about 50% of them singletons. The CDR3 consists of 12 residues. Trimming left V 3 bases short and J 6 bases short, with 8 bases between. The germline gives CDR1 KGHSH, CDR2 LQKENI. There were at least 5.5 micrograms of total RNA extracted from every sample. The chain is built from TRBV18 and TRBJ2-5; D is unresolved. The sample consisted of blood. The source is a woman aged 40 to 50 in good health. The CDR3: CASSPQAKTQYF. In DNA form, the CDR3 reads TGTGCCAGCTCACCGCAGGCTAAGACCCAGTACTTC.